This passage covers 9 T cell receptor beta chains from one sample sequenced in a study of blood T cell repertoires in COVID-19. This table comes from immunoSEQ multiplex PCR, and its TCRdb copy is limited to in-frame clones, with some not included. The sample records approximately 470,000 clones, around 87% being singletons. The sequencing sample was made of PBMCs or T cells enriched from blood (not recorded which). The receptors were sampled from a woman aged 18-29 years who had recovered from COVID-19.

V usage is TRBV2 and J usage is TRBJ2-2; 9 bases match TRBD2. J was trimmed by 0 bases and V by 10 bases; bases with no gene match: 3. CDR3 length: 14 amino acids. Germline V gene sequence: CDR1 SNHLY, CDR2 FYNNEI. The CDR3 here is CATKRGANTGELFF. The CDR3 DNA reads TGTGCCACCAAGCGGGGGGCGAACACCGGGGAGCTGTTTTTT.

The chain is built from TRBV18 and TRBJ2-7; possible D gene TRBD2, 6 bases. The germline gives CDR1 KGHSH, CDR2 LQKENI. V was pared by 2 bases and J by 6 bases, with 8 bases between. The CDR3 consists of 12 residues. The CDR3 DNA follows: TGTGCCAGCTCACCAACGGAGGGCGAGCAGTACTTC. The encoded protein is CASSPTEGEQYF.

This clone occurred many times. This chain uses TRBV7-9 with TRBJ2-6; D is perhaps TRBD1 (5 bases). Trimming took 7 bases from V and 0 from J, leaving 13 bases between them. The germline V gene encodes CDR1 SEHNR and CDR2 FQNEAQ (reference sequence). The CDR3 length is 16 residues. The CDR3 DNA sequence: TGTGCCAGCAACCTACAGGCGATCTCTGGGGCCAACGTCCTGACTTTC. Protein sequence: CASNLQAISGANVLTF.

The chain couples TRBV6-5 to TRBJ1-4, with D hard to call. The CDR3 has 11 amino acids. Trimming left V 6 bases short and J 7 bases short, with 6 bases between. Germline CDR1 and CDR2: MNHEY and SVGAGI. The CDR3 sequence is CASSRGEKLFF. The CDR3 DNA is TGTGCCAGCAGCCGAGGTGAAAAACTGTTTTTT.

V and J are TRBV5-4 and TRBJ2-2; TRBD1 agrees at 9 bases. The CDR3 sequence is 16 residues long. The V gene's germline CDR1 is SGHNT and CDR2 YYREEE (reference sequence). V lost 4 bases to trimming and J lost 3 bases; unmatched junction nucleotides: 7. CDR3 amino acids: CASSPKDRGDTGELFF. The CDR3 DNA reads as TGTGCCAGCAGCCCGAAGGACAGGGGTGACACCGGGGAGCTGTTTTTT.

This CDR3 reads CASSPPIASGTDTQYF. The CDR3 nucleotides are TGTGCCAGCAGCCCCCCCATAGCTAGCGGCACAGATACGCAGTATTTT. V and J are TRBV11-2 and TRBJ2-3; possible D gene TRBD2, 6 bases. The CDR3 covers 16 residues. From germline, CDR1 is SGHAT and CDR2 FQNNGV. Trimming took 5 bases from V and 1 from J, leaving 16 bases between them. Together with reference TRBV11-2 and TRBJ2-3, the CDR3 gives the full variable domain: EAGVAQSPRYKIIEKRQSVAFWCNPISGHATLYWYQQILGQGPKLLIQFQNNGVVDDSQLPKDRFSAERLKGVDSTLKIQPAKLEDSAVYLCASSPPIASGTDTQYFGPGTRLTVL.

The chain recombines TRBV28 with TRBJ1-1; D is undetermined. Germline CDR1 reads MDHEN; CDR2 reads SYDVKM. With 5 bases removed from V and 10 bases from J, the gap between germline ends came to 11 bases. The CDR3 covers 11 residues. CDR3 in amino acids: CASSMRLGAFF. The CDR3, as DNA: TGTGCCAGCAGTATGCGGTTGGGAGCTTTCTTT.

The V gene is TRBV19, the J gene TRBJ2-2; D might be TRBD2 (5 bases). This CDR3 has 14 residues. V lost 6 bases to trimming and J lost 2 bases, with 10 bases between them. Looked up from germline, CDR1 is LNHDA and CDR2 is SQIVND (reference sequence). CDR3 protein: CASRQGLNTGELFF. DNA of the CDR3: TGTGCCAGTAGGCAAGGACTTAACACCGGGGAGCTGTTTTTT.

This sequence joins TRBV5-4 and TRBJ1-4; 8 bases line up with TRBD1. The CDR3 is 17 residues long. V shed 4 bases and J 8 bases; nucleotides not matched to a gene: 16. Germline CDR1 reads SGHNT; CDR2 reads YYREEE (reference sequence). CDR3 in amino acids: CASSRRPLTGAGEKLFF. The CDR3 DNA reads TGTGCCAGCAGCCGAAGACCCCTGACAGGGGCTGGAGAAAAACTGTTTTTT.